The 10 T cell receptor beta chains presented below share a single source sample, sequenced in a study of blood T cell repertoires in COVID-19. Sequenced by immunoSEQ multiplex PCR; TCRdb stores in-frame clones only, minus some. The sample has about 380,000 clones; around 90% are singletons. Sequenced: PBMCs or T cells enriched from blood (not recorded which). These receptors all come from a woman between 18 and 30 years old who had recovered from COVID-19.

CDR3: CASSYSSRAGGNEKLFF. The CDR3 nucleotides read TGTGCCAGCAGTTACTCGAGTAGGGCAGGGGGTAATGAAAAACTGTTTTTT. The V and J genes are TRBV6-2 or TRBV6-3 and TRBJ1-4; 7 bases agree with TRBD1. J was trimmed by 4 bases and V by 0 bases; bases with no gene match: 8. This CDR3 has 17 amino acids. Germline lookup yields CDR1 MNHEY and CDR2 SVGEGT.

The chain joins TRBV2 to TRBJ2-7; D is uncertain. Per the germline V gene, CDR1 is SNHLY and CDR2 is FYNNEI. V lost 5 bases and J lost 3, with 5 bases in between. This CDR3 comprises 11 residues. The CDR3 sequence: CASSPIYEQYF. CDR3 nucleotides: TGTGCCAGCAGTCCCATCTACGAGCAGTACTTC.

The J gene is TRBJ2-4, the V gene TRBV4-3; D gene unclear. The V and J ends lost 1 base and 7 bases respectively, with 20 bases between them. In germline, CDR1 is LGHNA, CDR2 YSLEER. This CDR3 spans 17 amino acids. As DNA, the CDR3 is TGCGCCAGCAGCCAAGTCCCAACTTCTCTTGACGGGAACATTCAGTACTTC. This codes for CASSQVPTSLDGNIQYF.

The chain couples TRBV5-4 to TRBJ2-2; D gene unclear. Germline CDR1 reads SGHNT; CDR2 reads YYREEE (reference sequence). V was clipped by 0 bases and J by 3 bases, with 9 bases between them. The CDR3 consists of 15 residues. The CDR3 DNA reads as TGTGCCAGCAGCTTGGGGGCAGGCCACACCGGGGAGCTGTTTTTT. Protein sequence: CASSLGAGHTGELFF.

About this clone itself: Given the absence of the conserved phenylalanine or tryptophan at the CDR3 end, a read error is likely. It is unclear where the CDR3 begins or ends on the DNA, so no DNA is shown, and the CDR3 is as TCRdb lists it. The V call is TRBV2, the J call TRBJ2-7; the table names TRBD2, a call not compared with the DNA. The CDR3 spans 13 amino acids, including both terminal residues. Per germline, CDR1 SNHLY and CDR2 FYNNEI. CDR3 sequence reads: CASSDGRGRTPVL.

The gene calls are TRBV30 and TRBJ2-5; perhaps TRBD2 as D (6 bases). This CDR3 has 13 residues. The V end lost 4 bases, the J end lost 0 bases, and 9 bases lay between the germline ends. Germline CDR1 is GTSNPN and CDR2 is SVGIG (reference sequence). DNA of the CDR3: TGTGCCTGGACTAGCGCGAACCAAGAGACCCAGTACTTC. Translating it yields CAWTSANQETQYF.

The rearrangement links TRBV7-6 to TRBJ2-7; TRBD1 aligns across 9 bases. V dropped 5 bases and J dropped 1; count of bases not matched to a gene: 9. The germline CDR1 and CDR2 sequences are SGHVS and FNYEAQ. The CDR3 is 16 residues long. CDR3: CASSQGTGHISYEQYF. The DNA for the CDR3 is TGTGCCAGCAGCCAAGGGACAGGGCATATTTCCTACGAGCAGTACTTC.

The J gene is TRBJ2-7, the V gene TRBV10-3; 8 bases map to TRBD1. The CDR3 spans 16 residues. The germline V gene encodes CDR1 ENHRY and CDR2 SYGVKD. The V segment lost 4 bases and the J segment 5 bases; nucleotides outside the gene matches: 13. The CDR3 loop is CAISAPTGDYYHEQYF. The CDR3 DNA follows: TGTGCCATCAGTGCTCCGACAGGGGATTACTACCACGAGCAGTACTTC.

CDR3 loop: CARIGGTSGNTIYF. The CDR3 DNA follows: TGTGCCAGGATTGGAGGGACCTCTGGAAACACCATATATTTT. The J gene is TRBJ1-3, the V gene TRBV6-5; tentative D call: TRBD1 (5 bases). The CDR3 spans 14 residues. Germline assignment: CDR1 MNHEY and CDR2 SVGAGI. Trimming cost V 9 bases and J 0 bases, with 12 bases left between them.

The rearrangement joins TRBV5-6 to TRBJ1-5; no definite D call. Germline CDR1 reads SGHDT; CDR2 reads YYEEEE. V lost 4 bases, J lost 3 bases, and 8 bases lay in between. This CDR3 is 13 amino acids long. The CDR3 coding sequence is TGTGCCAGCAGCGAGGCCCCCAATCAGCCCCAGCATTTT. It is translated as CASSEAPNQPQHF.